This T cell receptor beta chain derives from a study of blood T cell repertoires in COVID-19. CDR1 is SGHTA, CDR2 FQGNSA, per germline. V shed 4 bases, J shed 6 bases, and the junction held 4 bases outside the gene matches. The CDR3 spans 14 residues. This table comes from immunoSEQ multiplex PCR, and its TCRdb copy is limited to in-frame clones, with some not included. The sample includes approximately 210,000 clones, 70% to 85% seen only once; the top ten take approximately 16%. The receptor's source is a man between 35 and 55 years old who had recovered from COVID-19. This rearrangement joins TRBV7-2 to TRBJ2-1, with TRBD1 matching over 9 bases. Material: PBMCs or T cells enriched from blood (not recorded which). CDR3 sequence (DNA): TGTGCCAGCAGCTCCGGGGACAGGGTCAATGAGCAGTTCTTC. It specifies CASSSGDRVNEQFF. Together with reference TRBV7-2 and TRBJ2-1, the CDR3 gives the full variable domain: GAGVSQSPSNKVTEKGKDVELRCDPISGHTALYWYRQSLGQGLEFLIYFQGNSAPDKSGLPSDRFSAERTGGSVSTLTIQRTQQEDSAVYLCASSSGDRVNEQFFGPGTRLTVL.